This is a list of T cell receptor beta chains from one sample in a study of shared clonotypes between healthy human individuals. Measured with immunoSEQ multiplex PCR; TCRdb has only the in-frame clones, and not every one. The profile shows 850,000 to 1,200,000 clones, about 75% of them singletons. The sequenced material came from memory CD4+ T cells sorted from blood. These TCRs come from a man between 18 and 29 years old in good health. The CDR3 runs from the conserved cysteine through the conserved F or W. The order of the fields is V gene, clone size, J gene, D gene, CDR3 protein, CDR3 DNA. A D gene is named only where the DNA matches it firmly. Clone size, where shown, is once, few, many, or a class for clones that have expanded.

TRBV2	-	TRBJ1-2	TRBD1	CASRSVRDSYGYTF	TGTGCCAGCAGAAGCGTCCGGGACAGTTATGGCTACACCTTC
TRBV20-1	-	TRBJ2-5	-	CSAYKETQYF	TGCAGTGCTTATAAGGAGACCCAGTACTTC
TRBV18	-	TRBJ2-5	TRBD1	CASSLGQGYQETQYF	TGTGCCAGCTCACTCGGACAGGGGTACCAAGAGACCCAGTACTTC
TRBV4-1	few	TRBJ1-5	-	CASSQGLRQPQHF	TGCGCCAGCAGCCAAGGATTAAGGCAGCCCCAGCATTTT
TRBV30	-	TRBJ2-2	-	CAWSVRPAGSGELFF	TGTGCCTGGAGTGTACGACCGGCGGGGTCCGGGGAGCTGTTTTTT
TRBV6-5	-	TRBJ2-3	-	CASSPVNGRTDTQYF	TGTGCCAGCAGTCCCGTCAACGGGAGAACAGATACGCAGTATTTT
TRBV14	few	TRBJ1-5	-	CASSQGPHQPQHF	TGTGCCAGCAGCCAAGGCCCCCATCAGCCCCAGCATTTT
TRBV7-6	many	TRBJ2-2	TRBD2	CASSPGLAGSTNTGELFF	TGTGCCAGCAGCCCGGGACTAGCGGGAAGTACGAACACCGGGGAGCTGTTTTTT
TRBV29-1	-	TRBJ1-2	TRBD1	CSVERQGNGYTF	TGCAGCGTTGAGAGACAGGGTAATGGCTACACCTTC
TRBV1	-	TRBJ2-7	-	CTSSHLVGLPEFSEQYF	TGCACCAGCAGCCATCTAGTTGGACTACCCGAATTCTCCGAGCAGTACTTC
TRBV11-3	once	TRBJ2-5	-	CASSSGDQGETQYF	TGTGCCAGCAGCTCCGGGGACCAAGGAGAGACCCAGTACTTC